Below, 22 T cell receptor beta chains from the same sample are listed, as sequenced in a study of cytomegalovirus exposure and HLA in healthy donors. The assay was immunoSEQ multiplex PCR, and TCRdb's table has in-frame clones only and misses some. The sample contains 160,000 or so clones, around four fifths of which appear only once. The specimen sequenced was PBMCs. The receptor set was obtained from a man under 40 in good health and CMV-seropositive.

This CDR3 reads CASSAWGGSNQPQHF. The CDR3 DNA reads as TGTGCCAGCAGCGCTTGGGGGGGTAGCAATCAGCCCCAGCATTTT. The chain links TRBV9 to TRBJ1-5, with D possibly TRBD1 on 5 matching bases. This CDR3 is built from 15 residues. V dropped 3 bases and J dropped 0 bases, with 10 bases sitting between them. Looked up from germline, CDR1 is SGDLS and CDR2 is YYNGEE.

The V gene is TRBV13, the J gene TRBJ2-7; TRBD1 might be the D (6 bases). Germline CDR1 PRHDT, CDR2 FYEKMQ (reference sequence). The CDR3 extends over 16 amino acids. Trimming cost V 5 bases and J 0 bases, with 17 bases left between them. The CDR3 reads CASSHEGTDSSYEQYF. Written as DNA, the CDR3 is TGTGCCAGCAGCCACGAAGGGACGGACAGCTCCTACGAGCAGTACTTC.

The chain employs TRBV7-9 and TRBJ2-7; possibly TRBD1 for D (5 bases). The CDR3 covers 14 residues. Trimming stripped 1 base from V and 8 bases from J, with 15 bases between. Germline V gives CDR1 SEHNR, CDR2 FQNEAQ (reference sequence). The chain's CDR3 is CASSLELDTYKQYF. The CDR3 DNA reads as TGTGCCAGCAGCTTAGAGTTGGACACATACAAGCAGTACTTC.

The genes are TRBV5-5 and TRBJ1-4; no reliable D call. Germline assignment: CDR1 SGHKS and CDR2 YYEKEE (reference sequence). This CDR3 is 15 amino acids long. Trimming removed 4 bases at V and 1 base at J, with 11 bases between. The CDR3 sequence: CASSPRGRTNEKLFF. CDR3 nucleotides: TGTGCCAGCAGCCCTCGAGGGAGAACTAATGAAAAACTGTTTTTT.

The chain recombines TRBV27 with TRBJ1-5; perhaps TRBD1 as D (5 bases). Trimming pared 3 bases from V and 7 bases from J, leaving 13 bases between. Germline V gene data show CDR1 as MNHEY and CDR2 as SMNVEV (reference sequence). CDR3 length: 14 amino acids. The chain's CDR3 is CASSLGTSGQPQHF. CDR3 nucleotide sequence: TGTGCCAGCAGTTTGGGGACTTCGGGGCAGCCCCAGCATTTT.

As to this clone: In the same sample, other DNA sequences code for this CDR3. V and J are TRBV5-1 and TRBJ1-3, with D maybe TRBD1 (5 bases). Trimming took 5 bases from V and 0 from J, leaving 12 bases between them. The CDR3 runs to 15 residues. The germline V gene has CDR1 SGHRS and CDR2 YFSETQ. Written as DNA, the CDR3 is TGCGCCAGCAGTCCAGACAGAAGCTCTGGAAACACCATATATTTT. Translation gives CASSPDRSSGNTIYF.

The chain uses TRBV29-1 and TRBJ1-3; 9 bases fit TRBD1. CDR3 length equals 14 residues. Germline V CDR1 and CDR2: SQVTM, ANQGSEA. Germline trimming cut 6 bases from V and 2 bases from J; bases unmatched to any gene: 5. CDR3 loop: CSVGDRATGNTIYF. In DNA form, the CDR3 reads TGCAGCGTAGGGGACAGGGCGACTGGAAACACCATATATTTT.

The gene calls are TRBV10-1 and TRBJ2-5, with a tentative D call TRBD2 (6 bases). The V gene lost 3 bases and the J gene lost 4 bases, with 9 bases spanning the gap. The CDR3 covers 13 residues. Per germline, CDR1 WNHNN and CDR2 SYGVQD (reference sequence). The CDR3 DNA reads as TGCGCCAGCAGTGACGGGGGTTCAGAGACCCAGTACTTC. It translates to CASSDGGSETQYF.

This rearrangement joins TRBV19 to TRBJ2-7; D gene uncertain. The CDR3 is 14 residues long. Trimming removed 7 bases from V and 6 bases from J, with 19 bases in between. Germline V CDR1 and CDR2: LNHDA, SQIVND (reference sequence). The CDR3 region has the DNA TGTGCCAGTAAGGCCGCGGATGGCCCCGCCGAGCAGTACTTC. Its protein product is CASKAADGPAEQYF.

This chain uses TRBV27 with TRBJ2-6, with 8 nucleotides matching TRBD1. V gave up 4 bases and J gave up 2 bases; unmatched junction bases: 1. There are 15 residues in the CDR3. CDR1 and CDR2 from the germline V gene are MNHEY and SMNVEV (reference sequence). The DNA of the CDR3 is TGTGCCAGCAGTTCACAGGGGGCTGGGGCCAACGTCCTGACTTTC. As protein: CASSSQGAGANVLTF.

The rearrangement joins TRBV6-5 to TRBJ2-7; D gene uncertain. CDR1 MNHEY and CDR2 SVGAGI come from the germline V gene. This CDR3 has 15 residues. V was shortened by 8 bases and J by 0 bases, with 17 bases between the two germline ends. CDR3 in amino acids: CASAPYETNSYEQYF. The DNA of the CDR3 is TGTGCCAGCGCTCCTTATGAGACAAACTCCTACGAGCAGTACTTC.

J is TRBJ1-6 and V is TRBV4-3; no reliable D call. V lost 3 bases and J 0 bases, leaving 6 bases between the germline ends. CDR3 length: 15 residues. Germline-derived CDR1 and CDR2 are LGHNA and YSLEER. The CDR3 is CASSQRVSYNSPLHF. The CDR3 bases are TGCGCCAGCAGCCAGCGGGTCTCCTATAATTCACCCCTCCACTTT.

The genes are TRBV4-1 and TRBJ1-5; 7 nucleotides line up with TRBD1. The V gene end was trimmed by 0 bases and the J gene end by 4 bases; junction bases not matched to a gene: 3. CDR3 length: 15 amino acids. The germline V gene encodes CDR1 MGHRA and CDR2 YSYEKL. This CDR3 reads CASSQDPGGNQPQHF. Here the CDR3 DNA reads TGCGCCAGCAGCCAAGATCCAGGGGGGAATCAGCCCCAGCATTTT.

V gene TRBV11-2 combines with J gene TRBJ1-6, with D possibly TRBD1 on 6 matching bases. Trimming stripped 5 bases from V and 0 bases from J, with 14 bases between. The CDR3 is made up of 17 amino acids. Germline V gene lookup returns CDR1 SGHAT and CDR2 FQNNGV. The CDR3 loop reads CASSLWETGSYNSPLHF. The CDR3 region has the DNA TGTGCCAGCAGCCTATGGGAGACAGGCTCCTATAATTCACCCCTCCACTTT.

On this clone itself: Given a much more abundant clone one base away, this may be a read error. Distinct nucleotide sequences in the sample also encode this CDR3. The V call is TRBV5-1, the J call TRBJ2-5; D may be TRBD1 (5 bases). The CDR3 loop spans 13 amino acids. Germline assignment: CDR1 SGHRS and CDR2 YFSETQ. The V gene lost 0 bases and the J gene lost 3 bases, with 6 bases spanning the gap. Written as DNA, the CDR3 is TGCGCCAGCAGCTTGGGACAGAAAGAGACCCAGTACTTC. Translating it yields CASSLGQKETQYF.

V is TRBV2 and J is TRBJ1-5, with unresolved D. This CDR3 region has 16 residues. V shed 4 bases and J shed 0 bases, with 13 bases lying between them. Germline V gene data show CDR1 as SNHLY and CDR2 as FYNNEI. As DNA, the CDR3 is TGTGCCAGCAGTGCACGGGGTGCCTATAGCAATCAGCCCCAGCATTTT. This encodes CASSARGAYSNQPQHF.

The J gene is TRBJ1-2, the V gene TRBV5-1; D is unresolved. Per germline, CDR1 SGHRS and CDR2 YFSETQ. V was cut by 0 bases and J by 7 bases, with 4 bases left in between. The CDR3 consists of 11 residues. The CDR3 DNA reads TGCGCCAGCAGCTTGGCCGGTGGCTACACCTTC. It codes for CASSLAGGYTF.

This sequence joins TRBV27 and TRBJ2-1; a possible D gene is TRBD2 (6 bases). The CDR3 runs to 15 residues. Germline values: CDR1 MNHEY, CDR2 SMNVEV (reference sequence). V was shortened by 6 bases and J by 0 bases, with 12 bases between the two germline ends. The CDR3 sequence is CASRILANSYNEQFF. As DNA, the CDR3 is TGTGCCAGCAGGATACTAGCAAACTCCTACAATGAGCAGTTCTTC.

This rearrangement joins TRBV7-2 to TRBJ1-4; 9 bases line up with TRBD1. The length of the CDR3 is 16 residues. V trimming: 6 bases; J trimming: 0 bases; junction bases outside the gene matches: 5. Looked up from germline, CDR1 is SGHTA and CDR2 is FQGNSA. CDR3 protein: CASSVGTGTTNEKLFF. The CDR3 region has the DNA TGTGCCAGCAGTGTCGGGACAGGGACAACTAATGAAAAACTGTTTTTT.

The chain joins TRBV4-3 to TRBJ2-1, with TRBD1 matching over 9 bases. The CDR3 runs to 17 residues. Trimming took 0 bases from V and 6 from J; bases not matched to a gene: 9. The germline V gene has CDR1 LGHNA and CDR2 YSLEER. The CDR3 DNA follows: TGCGCCAGCAGCCAAGATGTTGGGACAGGGAGGTTCAATGAGCAGTTCTTC. Amino acid sequence: CASSQDVGTGRFNEQFF.

This chain connects TRBV2 to TRBJ2-5; 8 positions agree with TRBD2. CDR3 length equals 16 residues. From germline, CDR1 is SNHLY and CDR2 FYNNEI. Trimming took 4 bases from V and 4 from J; bases not matched to a gene: 11. The CDR3 protein is CASSGRAGGRGETQYF. In DNA form, the CDR3 reads TGTGCCAGCAGTGGGCGGGCGGGGGGCCGCGGAGAGACCCAGTACTTC.

The CDR3 region is CASSLATGGASGNTIYF. The CDR3, as DNA: TGTGCCAGCAGCTTAGCGACAGGGGGCGCCTCTGGAAACACCATATATTTT. The chain uses TRBV7-9 and TRBJ1-3; TRBD1 aligns across 10 bases. This CDR3 region has 17 residues. Germline trimming cut 0 bases from V and 0 bases from J; bases unmatched to any gene: 2. Germline V CDR1 and CDR2: SEHNR, FQNEAQ (reference sequence).